The 29 T cell receptor beta chains below were found in one sample sequenced in a study of blood T cell repertoires in COVID-19. Libraries were prepared by immunoSEQ multiplex PCR; TCRdb keeps only in-frame clonotypes and omits some of them. The sample consists of 200,000 to 250,000 clones, approximately 80% of them appearing once. The specimen sequenced was peripheral blood. These TCRs come from an elderly woman with COVID-19, enrolled during active disease.

V gene TRBV28 combines with J gene TRBJ2-7; 8 nucleotides align to TRBD1. This CDR3 spans 15 amino acids. J gave up 0 bases and V 5 bases, and 6 bases lay outside the gene matches. The V gene's germline CDR1 is MDHEN and CDR2 SYDVKM. CDR3 sequence (DNA): TGTGCCAGCAGTCCCCGGGGACAGGCCTCCTACGAGCAGTACTTC. Its protein is CASSPRGQASYEQYF.

This CDR3 is CASIGQTEQPQHF. The CDR3 coding sequence is TGTGCCAGCATAGGACAGACTGAACAGCCCCAGCATTTT. The genes are TRBV19 and TRBJ1-5; D may be TRBD1 (6 bases). V gave up 9 bases and J gave up 7 bases, with 16 bases separating them. The CDR3 has 13 residues. CDR1 LNHDA and CDR2 SQIVND come from the germline V gene (reference sequence).

The chain carries TRBV5-1 and TRBJ2-1, with 7 bases lining up with TRBD2. Trimming removed 0 bases from V and 6 bases from J; junction bases left unmatched: 6. The CDR3 runs to 15 residues. Germline CDR1 reads SGHRS; CDR2 reads YFSETQ. The CDR3: CASSLEAGSLNEQFF. CDR3 coding DNA: TGCGCCAGCAGCTTGGAAGCGGGATCGCTCAATGAGCAGTTCTTC.

The chain's CDR3 is CAISRDRLGYEQYF. CDR3 sequence (DNA): TGCGCCATCTCCCGGGACAGGCTGGGCTACGAGCAGTACTTC. The genes are TRBV10-1 and TRBJ2-7; TRBD1 matches at 8 bases. In germline, CDR1 is WNHNN, CDR2 SYGVQD (reference sequence). This CDR3 comprises 14 residues. Germline trimming cut 10 bases from V and 3 bases from J; bases unmatched to any gene: 11.

The J gene is TRBJ2-1, the V gene TRBV7-2; D is possibly TRBD1 (5 bases). This CDR3 has 15 amino acids. Trimming left V 5 bases short and J 10 bases short, with 21 bases between. Germline V lookup: CDR1 SGHTA, CDR2 FQGNSA. The CDR3 DNA follows: TGTGCCAGCAGCCAGACAGCCGTTGGTGGGGCCGAGCAGTTCTTC. Protein: CASSQTAVGGAEQFF.

The rearrangement uses TRBV9 and TRBJ2-7, with 8 bases identical to TRBD2. Trimming took 0 bases from V and 7 from J; bases not matched to a gene: 6. Germline values: CDR1 SGDLS, CDR2 YYNGEE. The CDR3 has 14 residues. CDR3 nucleotide sequence: TGTGCCAGCAGCGTAGCGGGAGGGCCGGGAGAGCAGTACTTC. Its translation is CASSVAGGPGEQYF.

With regard to this clone: One end of the junction is discordant with germline, which a read error may explain. J is TRBJ1-5 and V is TRBV5-1, with D maybe TRBD1 (6 bases). CDR3 size: 16 residues. Germline-derived CDR1 and CDR2 are SGHRS and YFSETQ. CDR3 protein: CASTLGPRGSGQPQHF. The CDR3 DNA reads as TGCGCCAGCACCTTGGGGCCCAGGGGATCCGGTCAGCCCCAGCATTTT.

The CDR3 coding sequence is TGTGCCAGCAGAGGGACAGCGTATAGCAATCAGCCCCAGCATTTT. It translates to CASRGTAYSNQPQHF. This rearrangement joins TRBV6-5 to TRBJ1-5; 7 bases match TRBD1. Germline V CDR1 and CDR2: MNHEY, SVGAGI. Trimming removed 6 bases from V and 0 bases from J; junction bases left unmatched: 5. The CDR3 length is 15 residues.

The chain carries TRBV3-1 (or the pseudogene TRBV3-2) and TRBJ1-3, with D unclear. Germline loops: CDR1 LGHDT, CDR2 YNNKEL (reference sequence). V lost 4 bases and J lost 2, with 12 bases in between. CDR3 length: 15 residues. In DNA, the CDR3 is TGTGCCAGCAGCCGCCCGGGAGGCACTGGAAACACCATATATTTT. This translates into CASSRPGGTGNTIYF.

By proportion, this clone is medium-sized. CDR3 loop: CASSESGGLYAAFF. CDR3 sequence (DNA): TGTGCCAGCAGTGAATCCGGGGGGCTGTATGCAGCTTTCTTT. V and J are TRBV6-1 and TRBJ1-1; a weak D match, TRBD1 (6 bases). Trimming cost V 2 bases and J 10 bases, with 17 bases left between them. Germline CDR1 MNHNS, CDR2 SASEGT. This CDR3 comprises 14 residues.

The chain is built from TRBV7-8 and TRBJ1-2; D unresolved. V was trimmed by 5 bases and J by 1 base, leaving 8 bases between them. The CDR3 has 13 amino acids. CDR1 is SGHVS and CDR2 is FQNEAQ in the germline V gene. The chain's CDR3 is CASSQGSNYGYTF. The CDR3 DNA reads as TGTGCCAGCAGCCAAGGGAGTAACTATGGCTACACCTTC.

V and J are TRBV11-3 and TRBJ2-5; 13 positions match TRBD2. This CDR3 is 15 amino acids long. Germline V gene data show CDR1 as SGHNT and CDR2 as YENEEA. Trimming at V came to 4 bases and at J to 4 bases, leaving 3 bases not matched to a gene. The DNA for the CDR3 is TGTGCCAGCAGCTCGGGACTAGCGGGAAGAGAGACCCAGTACTTC. It yields the protein CASSSGLAGRETQYF.

This clone was seen only once. J is TRBJ2-7 and V is TRBV7-9; D perhaps matches TRBD2 (7 bases). CDR1 is SEHNR, CDR2 FQNEAQ, per germline (reference sequence). The CDR3 is 13 amino acids. The V gene lost 9 bases and the J gene lost 6 bases, with 18 bases spanning the gap. CDR3 residues: CASVKGGQSEQYF. Here the CDR3 DNA reads TGTGCCAGTGTCAAGGGGGGGCAATCCGAGCAGTACTTC.

V is TRBV11-3 and J is TRBJ2-1; D is undetermined. This CDR3 has 14 residues. In germline, CDR1 is SGHNT, CDR2 YENEEA. Trimming pared 8 bases from V and 0 bases from J, leaving 11 bases between. The chain's CDR3 is CASSEESSYNEQFF. Written as DNA, the CDR3 is TGTGCCAGCTCCGAGGAGAGCTCCTACAATGAGCAGTTCTTC. Looking up the rest from reference TRBV11-3 and TRBJ2-1 gives the full variable domain: EAGVVQSPRYKIIEKKQPVAFWCNPISGHNTLYWYLQNLGQGPELLIRYENEEAVDDSQLPKDRFSAERLKGVDSTLKIQPAELGDSAVYLCASSEESSYNEQFFGPGTRLTVL.

This clone was seen just once. This chain connects TRBV19 to TRBJ2-7; TRBD2 matches 10 bases. The germline gives CDR1 LNHDA, CDR2 SQIVND (reference sequence). This CDR3 is 15 amino acids long. The trim removed 3 bases at V and 7 bases at J, leaving 9 bases unmatched. The CDR3 region is CASSIGAGGPGEQYF. Written as DNA, the CDR3 is TGTGCCAGTAGTATCGGAGCGGGAGGGCCGGGAGAGCAGTACTTC.

This chain joins TRBV15 and TRBJ1-5; D unresolved. The length of the CDR3 is 12 residues. The germline V gene encodes CDR1 LNHNV and CDR2 YYDKDF (reference sequence). Between the trimmed V and J ends, which lost 4 bases and 8 bases, there was a span of 9 bases. CDR3 amino acids: CATSKTREPQHF. In DNA form, the CDR3 reads TGTGCCACCAGCAAGACGAGGGAGCCCCAGCATTTT.

This sequence joins TRBV7-9 and TRBJ2-3; D gene uncertain. V lost 5 bases to trimming and J lost 4 bases, with 13 bases between them. This CDR3 is built from 14 residues. Germline loops: CDR1 SEHNR, CDR2 FQNEAQ (reference sequence). The chain's CDR3 is CASSPLSLADTQYF. In DNA form, the CDR3 reads TGTGCCAGCAGCCCCCTATCCCTCGCAGATACGCAGTATTTT.

The chain couples TRBV5-5 to TRBJ1-4; TRBD1 might be the D (6 bases). The CDR3 contains 12 residues. V lost 5 bases, J lost 8 bases, and 10 bases lay in between. In germline, CDR1 is SGHKS, CDR2 YYEKEE (reference sequence). The CDR3 reads CASSSQGEKLFF. CDR3 nucleotides: TGTGCCAGCAGTAGTCAGGGGGAAAAACTGTTTTTT. Variable domain in full (rest from reference TRBV5-5 and TRBJ1-4): DAGVTQSPTHLIKTRGQQVTLRCSPISGHKSVSWYQQVLGQGPQFIFQYYEKEERGRGNFPDRFSARQFPNYSSELNVNALLLGDSALYLCASSSQGEKLFFGSGTQLSVL.

In this sample, this clone turned up once. The rearrangement uses TRBV10-2 and TRBJ2-7; TRBD2 aligns across 12 bases. CDR1 and CDR2 (germline): WSHSY, SAAADI. The CDR3 is 15 amino acids. J was trimmed by 7 bases and V by 6 bases; bases with no gene match: 10. The CDR3 DNA reads TGCGCCAGCAGAACTCTAGCGGGGGGGCCGAGTGAGCAGTACTTC. Its protein is CASRTLAGGPSEQYF.

V usage is TRBV5-1 and J usage is TRBJ1-1; tentative D call: TRBD1 (5 bases). The CDR3 totals 15 residues. Trimming pared 1 base from V and 10 bases from J, leaving 20 bases between. CDR1 is SGHRS and CDR2 is YFSETQ in the germline V gene. The DNA of the CDR3 is TGCGCCAGCAGCTTGCAGGAGGGCCCGGGACTGGTAGCTTTCTTT. This sequence encodes CASSLQEGPGLVAFF.

This chain uses TRBV12-3 or TRBV12-4 with TRBJ1-2; 7 nucleotides line up with TRBD1. The V segment lost 7 bases and the J segment 4 bases; nucleotides outside the gene matches: 6. The CDR3 runs to 13 residues. DNA of the CDR3: TGTGCCAGCACCATACAGGGGCCCTATGGCTACACCTTC. Its protein is CASTIQGPYGYTF.

The chain links TRBV28 to TRBJ2-3, with 13 bases identical to TRBD2. The CDR3 spans 15 residues. Germline-derived CDR1 and CDR2 are MDHEN and SYDVKM. With V trimmed by 5 bases and J by 2 bases, 1 base remained unmatched. CDR3 sequence: CASSGLAGDTDTQYF. CDR3 in DNA: TGTGCCAGCAGTGGACTAGCGGGAGACACAGATACGCAGTATTTT.

The V call is TRBV9, the J call TRBJ1-2; 8 positions agree with TRBD1. V was clipped by 4 bases and J by 7 bases; unmatched bases: 6. The CDR3 extends over 13 amino acids. Germline V lookup: CDR1 SGDLS, CDR2 YYNGEE. This CDR3 reads CASSTWTGTGYTF. CDR3 DNA sequence: TGTGCCAGCAGCACATGGACAGGGACTGGCTACACCTTC.

The rearrangement joins TRBV18 to TRBJ2-7, with TRBD2 matching 14 bases. In germline, CDR1 is KGHSH, CDR2 LQKENI. CDR3 length equals 15 residues. The V segment lost 4 bases and the J segment 7 bases; nucleotides outside the gene matches: 6. Here the CDR3 reads CASSRGLAGEREQYF. In DNA, the CDR3 is TGTGCCAGCTCACGGGGACTAGCGGGAGAAAGGGAGCAGTACTTC.

This rearrangement joins TRBV11-3 to TRBJ2-3, with D hard to call. CDR3 size: 13 residues. Trimming took 5 bases from V and 6 from J, leaving 12 bases between them. CDR1 is SGHNT and CDR2 is YENEEA in the germline V gene. CDR3 protein: CASSPPSRDTQYF. CDR3 nucleotides: TGTGCCAGCAGCCCCCCCTCCCGGGATACGCAGTATTTT.

The chain combines TRBV6-6 with TRBJ2-1, with 11 bases fitting TRBD2. The V segment lost 6 bases and the J segment 4 bases; nucleotides outside the gene matches: 8. The V gene's germline CDR1 is MNHNY and CDR2 SVGAGI (reference sequence). This CDR3 comprises 16 residues. CDR3 in DNA: TGTGCCAGCAGCCGCCCCGGGACTAGCGGTTACAATGAGCAGTTCTTC. Encoded protein: CASSRPGTSGYNEQFF.

Only a few counts were recorded for this clone. As DNA, the CDR3 is TGTGCCAGCAGTCCCGGGACTAGCGGAAGGAGGCAAGATCAGTTCTTC. Protein: CASSPGTSGRRQDQFF. This chain links TRBV28 with TRBJ2-1; 11 nucleotides line up with TRBD2. This CDR3 has 16 amino acids. In germline, CDR1 is MDHEN, CDR2 SYDVKM. J was trimmed by 13 bases and V by 5 bases; bases with no gene match: 16.

This chain connects TRBV5-1 to TRBJ1-6; 8 nucleotides align to TRBD1. The CDR3 is made up of 15 amino acids. Trimming at V came to 5 bases and at J to 7 bases, leaving 8 bases not matched to a gene. Looked up from germline, CDR1 is SGHRS and CDR2 is YFSETQ. DNA for the CDR3: TGCGCCAGCAGGGAGGCAGGGGGCTCGAATTCACCCCTCCACTTT. It translates to CASREAGGSNSPLHF.

The chain carries TRBV28 and TRBJ1-3; TRBD1 matches at 9 bases. The trim removed 5 bases at V and 4 bases at J, leaving 3 bases unmatched. The germline CDR1 and CDR2 sequences are MDHEN and SYDVKM. The CDR3 sequence is 14 residues long. The CDR3, as DNA: TGTGCCAGCAGTCCAGGACAGGGGGGAAACACCATATATTTT. It codes for CASSPGQGGNTIYF. The whole variable domain, filled in from reference TRBV28 and TRBJ1-3, reads DVKVTQSSRYLVKRTGEKVFLECVQDMDHENMFWYRQDPGLGLRLIYFSYDVKMKEKGDIPEGYSVSREKKERFSLILESASTNQTSMYLCASSPGQGGNTIYFGEGSWLTVV.